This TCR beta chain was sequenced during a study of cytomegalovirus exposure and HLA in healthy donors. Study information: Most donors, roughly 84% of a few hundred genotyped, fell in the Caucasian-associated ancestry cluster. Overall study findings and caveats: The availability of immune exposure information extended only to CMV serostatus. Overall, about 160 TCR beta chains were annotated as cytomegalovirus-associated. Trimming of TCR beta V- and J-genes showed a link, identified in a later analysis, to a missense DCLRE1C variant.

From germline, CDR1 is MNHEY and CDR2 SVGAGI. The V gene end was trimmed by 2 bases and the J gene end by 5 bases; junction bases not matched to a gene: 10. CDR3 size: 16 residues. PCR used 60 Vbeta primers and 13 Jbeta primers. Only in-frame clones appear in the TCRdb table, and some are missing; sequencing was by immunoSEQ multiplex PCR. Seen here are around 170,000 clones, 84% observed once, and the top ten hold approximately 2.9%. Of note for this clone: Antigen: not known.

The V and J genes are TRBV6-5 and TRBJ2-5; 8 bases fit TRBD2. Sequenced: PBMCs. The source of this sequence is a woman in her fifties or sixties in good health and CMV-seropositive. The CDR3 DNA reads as TGTGCCAGCAGTTACCCCACGGGGGGGGGCGGCGAGACCCAGTACTTC. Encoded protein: CASSYPTGGGGETQYF.